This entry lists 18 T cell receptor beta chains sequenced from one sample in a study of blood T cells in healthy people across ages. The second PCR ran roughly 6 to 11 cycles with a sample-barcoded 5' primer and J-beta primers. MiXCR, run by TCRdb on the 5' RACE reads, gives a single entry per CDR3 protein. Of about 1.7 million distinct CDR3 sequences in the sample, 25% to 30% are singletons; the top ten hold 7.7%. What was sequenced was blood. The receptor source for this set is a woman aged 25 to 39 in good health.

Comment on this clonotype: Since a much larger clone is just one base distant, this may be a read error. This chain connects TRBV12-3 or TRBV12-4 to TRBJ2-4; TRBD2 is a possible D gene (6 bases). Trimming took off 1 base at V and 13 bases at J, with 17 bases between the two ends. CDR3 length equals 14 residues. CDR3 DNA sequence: TGTGCCAGCAGTTTAGATTCGGGAGCCTACGGGCAGTACTTC. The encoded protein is CASSLDSGAYGQYF.

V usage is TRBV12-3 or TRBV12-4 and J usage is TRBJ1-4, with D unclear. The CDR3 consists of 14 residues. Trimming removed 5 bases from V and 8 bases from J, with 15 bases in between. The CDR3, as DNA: TGTGCCAGCAGTGGAGAGGTCGGTGGGGAAAAACTGTTTTTT. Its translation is CASSGEVGGEKLFF.

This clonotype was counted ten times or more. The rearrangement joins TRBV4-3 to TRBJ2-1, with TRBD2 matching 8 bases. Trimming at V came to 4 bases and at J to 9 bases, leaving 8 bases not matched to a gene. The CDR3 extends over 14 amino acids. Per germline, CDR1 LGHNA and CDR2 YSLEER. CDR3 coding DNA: TGCGCCAGCAGCCTGGGACTAGGGGAGCGTGAGCAGTTCTTC. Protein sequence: CASSLGLGEREQFF.

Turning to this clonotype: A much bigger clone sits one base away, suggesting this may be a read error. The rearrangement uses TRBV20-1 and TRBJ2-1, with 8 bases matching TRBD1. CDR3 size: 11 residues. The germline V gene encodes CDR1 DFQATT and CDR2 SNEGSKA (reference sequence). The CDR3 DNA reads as TGCAGAGCTGGACAGGGTGAATCGGAGTTCTTC. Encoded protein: CRAGQGESEFF.

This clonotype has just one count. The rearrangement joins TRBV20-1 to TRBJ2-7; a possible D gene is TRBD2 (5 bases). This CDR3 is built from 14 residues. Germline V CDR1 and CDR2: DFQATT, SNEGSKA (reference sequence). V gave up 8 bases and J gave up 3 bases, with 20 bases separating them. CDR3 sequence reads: CSSPQQSGLYEQYF. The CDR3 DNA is TGCAGTTCACCTCAGCAAAGCGGCCTCTACGAGCAGTACTTC.

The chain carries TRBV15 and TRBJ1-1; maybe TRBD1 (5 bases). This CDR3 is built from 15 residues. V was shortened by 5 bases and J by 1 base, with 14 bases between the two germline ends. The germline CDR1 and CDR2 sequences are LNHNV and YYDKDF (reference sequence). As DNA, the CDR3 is TGTGCCACCAGCCCCCCCGGCCAGGGGAACACTGAAGCTTTCTTT. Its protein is CATSPPGQGNTEAFF.

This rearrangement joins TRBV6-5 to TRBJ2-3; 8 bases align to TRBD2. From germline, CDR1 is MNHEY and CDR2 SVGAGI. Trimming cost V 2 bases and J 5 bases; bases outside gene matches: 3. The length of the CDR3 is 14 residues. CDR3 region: CASSYPGGVDTQYF. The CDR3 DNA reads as TGTGCCAGCAGTTACCCGGGAGGGGTAGATACGCAGTATTTT.

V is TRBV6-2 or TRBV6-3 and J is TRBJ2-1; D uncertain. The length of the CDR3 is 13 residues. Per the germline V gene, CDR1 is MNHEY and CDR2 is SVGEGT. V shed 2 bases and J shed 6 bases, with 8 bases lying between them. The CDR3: CASSYARGNEQFF. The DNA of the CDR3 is TGTGCCAGCAGTTACGCTCGCGGCAATGAGCAGTTCTTC.

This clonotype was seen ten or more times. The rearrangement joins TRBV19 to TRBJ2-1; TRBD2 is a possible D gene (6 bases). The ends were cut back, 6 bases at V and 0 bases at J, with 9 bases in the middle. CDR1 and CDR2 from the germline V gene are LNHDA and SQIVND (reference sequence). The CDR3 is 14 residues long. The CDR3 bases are TGTGCCAGTAGCGACGGGAGCTCCTACAATGAGCAGTTCTTC. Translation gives CASSDGSSYNEQFF.

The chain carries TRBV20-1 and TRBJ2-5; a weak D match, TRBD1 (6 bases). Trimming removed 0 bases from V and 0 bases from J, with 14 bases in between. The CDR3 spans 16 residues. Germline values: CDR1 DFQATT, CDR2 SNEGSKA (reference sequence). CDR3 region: CSARDGAGVYQETQYF. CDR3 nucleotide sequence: TGCAGTGCTAGAGATGGGGCAGGGGTGTACCAAGAGACCCAGTACTTC.

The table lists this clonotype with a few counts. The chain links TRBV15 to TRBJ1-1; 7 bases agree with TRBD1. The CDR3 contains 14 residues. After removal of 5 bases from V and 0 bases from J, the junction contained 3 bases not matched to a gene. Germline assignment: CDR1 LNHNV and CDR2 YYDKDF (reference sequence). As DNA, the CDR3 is TGTGCCACCAGCGGGGGACAGATGAACACTGAAGCTTTCTTT. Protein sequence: CATSGGQMNTEAFF.

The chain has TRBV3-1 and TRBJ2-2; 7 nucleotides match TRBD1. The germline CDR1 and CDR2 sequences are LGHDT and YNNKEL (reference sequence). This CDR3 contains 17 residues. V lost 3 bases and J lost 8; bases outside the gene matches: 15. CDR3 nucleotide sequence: TGTGCCAGCAGCCACTACGGGACAGCCGCGGAGGAAGGGGAGCTGTTTTTT. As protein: CASSHYGTAAEEGELFF.

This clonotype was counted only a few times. CDR3 residues: CASSFGQGPWQYF. The CDR3 bases are TGTGCCAGCAGTTTCGGACAGGGGCCGTGGCAGTACTTC. The V and J genes are TRBV5-5 and TRBJ2-7; TRBD1 matches 9 bases. The V gene's germline CDR1 is SGHKS and CDR2 YYEKEE (reference sequence). V trimming: 5 bases; J trimming: 9 bases; junction bases outside the gene matches: 9. The length of the CDR3 is 13 residues.

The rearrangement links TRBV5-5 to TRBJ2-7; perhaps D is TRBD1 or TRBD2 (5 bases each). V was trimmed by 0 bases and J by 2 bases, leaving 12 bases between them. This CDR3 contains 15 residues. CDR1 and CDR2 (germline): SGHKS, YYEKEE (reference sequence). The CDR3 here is CASSLAPGPTYEQYF. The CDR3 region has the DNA TGTGCCAGCAGCTTGGCGCCGGGGCCAACCTACGAGCAGTACTTC.

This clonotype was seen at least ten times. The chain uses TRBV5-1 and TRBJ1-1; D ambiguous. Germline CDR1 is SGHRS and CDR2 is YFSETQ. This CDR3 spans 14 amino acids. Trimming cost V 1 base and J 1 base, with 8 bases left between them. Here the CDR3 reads CASSLRTENTEAFF. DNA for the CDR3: TGCGCCAGCAGCTTGCGGACCGAGAACACTGAAGCTTTCTTT. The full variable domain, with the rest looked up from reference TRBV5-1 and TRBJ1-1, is KAGVTQTPRYLIKTRGQQVTLSCSPISGHRSVSWYQQTPGQGLQFLFEYFSETQRNKGNFPGRFSGRQFSNSRSEMNVSTLELGDSALYLCASSLRTENTEAFFGQGTRLTVV.

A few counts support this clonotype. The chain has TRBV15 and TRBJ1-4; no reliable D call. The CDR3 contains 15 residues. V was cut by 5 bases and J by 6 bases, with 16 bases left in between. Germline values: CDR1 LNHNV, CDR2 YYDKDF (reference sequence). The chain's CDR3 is CATSPGRGQDEKLFF. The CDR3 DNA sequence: TGTGCCACCAGCCCCGGCCGGGGTCAGGATGAAAAACTGTTTTTT. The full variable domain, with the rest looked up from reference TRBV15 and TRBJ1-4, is DAMVIQNPRYQVTQFGKPVTLSCSQTLNHNVMYWYQQKSSQAPKLLFHYYDKDFNNEADTPDNFQSRRPNTSFCFLDIRSPGLGDTAMYLCATSPGRGQDEKLFFGSGTQLSVL.

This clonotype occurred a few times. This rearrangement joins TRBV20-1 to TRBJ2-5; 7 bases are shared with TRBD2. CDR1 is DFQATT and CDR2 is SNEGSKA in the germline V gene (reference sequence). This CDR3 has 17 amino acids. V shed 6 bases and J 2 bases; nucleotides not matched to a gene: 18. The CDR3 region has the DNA TGCAGTGCCCTCAACTCCGGGAGTCTAGCGGCGCAAGAGACCCAGTACTTC. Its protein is CSALNSGSLAAQETQYF.

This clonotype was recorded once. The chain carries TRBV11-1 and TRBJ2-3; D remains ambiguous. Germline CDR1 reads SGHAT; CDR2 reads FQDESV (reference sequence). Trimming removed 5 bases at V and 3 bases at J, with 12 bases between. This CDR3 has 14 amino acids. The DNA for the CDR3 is TGTGCCAGCAGCCTCTGGGCGGCTACAGATACGCAGTATTTT. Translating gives CASSLWAATDTQYF.